Shown below are 20 T cell receptor beta chains from a single sample sequenced in a study of CD4 T cells in relation to SARS-CoV-2 and coronaviruses. Generated by immunoSEQ multiplex PCR, the TCRdb table keeps only in-frame clones and is missing some. This table has some 70,000 clones, approximately 93% appearing once. Unexposed donor CD4+ T cells date from about 2011-2018, before the COVID-19 pandemic. Sequenced sample: naive CD4+ T cells from PBMCs. Regarding subset: naive CD4+ T cells isolated by negative enrichment. The receptor source for this set is a human donor in good health.

This chain uses TRBV2 with TRBJ2-1; tentatively, D is TRBD2 (6 bases). Trimming took off 4 bases at V and 6 bases at J, with 10 bases between the two ends. CDR1 SNHLY and CDR2 FYNNEI come from the germline V gene. This CDR3 has 13 residues. The CDR3 DNA reads TGTGCCAGCAGTGGGGTGGGGGGCAATGAGCAGTTCTTC. It specifies CASSGVGGNEQFF.

This CDR3 reads CASSQGGPYSNQPQHF. As DNA, the CDR3 is TGTGCCAGCAGCCAAGGCGGACCGTATAGCAATCAGCCCCAGCATTTT. V gene TRBV7-8 combines with J gene TRBJ1-5; D is undetermined. Trimming stripped 5 bases from V and 0 bases from J, with 14 bases between. The CDR3 length is 16 residues. CDR1 and CDR2 from the germline V gene are SGHVS and FQNEAQ.

This chain connects TRBV28 to TRBJ1-1, with D possibly TRBD1 on 5 matching bases. The CDR3 extends over 11 amino acids. Germline V lookup: CDR1 MDHEN, CDR2 SYDVKM. Trimming stripped 8 bases from V and 4 bases from J, with 8 bases between. Written as DNA, the CDR3 is TGTGCCAGCGTCAGGGCCACTGAAGCTTTCTTT. Its protein product is CASVRATEAFF.

The chain carries TRBV6-5 and TRBJ2-7, with no clear D. Germline lookup yields CDR1 MNHEY and CDR2 SVGAGI. V shed 7 bases and J shed 0 bases, with 10 bases lying between them. This CDR3 has 13 residues. The CDR3 reads CASTPPSSYEQYF. CDR3 sequence (DNA): TGTGCCAGCACCCCACCATCCTCCTACGAGCAGTACTTC.

This clone was counted a single time. For the CDR3, the DNA is TGTGCCAGCAGCGTAGGACCCAGGGGACTAAATGAAAAACTGTTTTTT. Translation: CASSVGPRGLNEKLFF. The chain carries TRBV9 and TRBJ1-4; perhaps TRBD1 as D (6 bases). The V and J ends lost 0 bases and 5 bases respectively, with 14 bases between them. The CDR3 spans 16 residues. CDR1 and CDR2 from the germline V gene are SGDLS and YYNGEE.

CDR3 in DNA: TGTGCCAGCTCTCAAGGGACAGCGGAGACCCAGTACTTC. It yields the protein CASSQGTAETQYF. The rearrangement joins TRBV18 to TRBJ2-5, with 7 bases identical to TRBD1. Germline V gives CDR1 KGHSH, CDR2 LQKENI. The V gene end was trimmed by 6 bases and the J gene end by 5 bases; junction bases not matched to a gene: 6. The CDR3 has 13 amino acids.

The chain has TRBV12-3 or TRBV12-4 and TRBJ1-5, with D uncertain. V lost 2 bases and J lost 7, with 9 bases in between. This CDR3 is built from 13 residues. The DNA of the CDR3 is TGTGCCAGCAGTTTATTAGGCGGCCAGCCCCAGCATTTT. It translates to CASSLLGGQPQHF.

The CDR3 sequence is CASSKTGYGETQYF. DNA for the CDR3: TGTGCCAGTAGTAAGACAGGGTACGGAGAGACCCAGTACTTC. The V call is TRBV19, the J call TRBJ2-5; 7 bases fit TRBD1. After removal of 4 bases from V and 4 bases from J, the junction contained 6 bases not matched to a gene. The CDR3 totals 14 residues. The germline V gene has CDR1 LNHDA and CDR2 SQIVND (reference sequence).

The chain combines TRBV4-3 with TRBJ2-7; the D is unclear. The germline gives CDR1 LGHNA, CDR2 YSLEER. The CDR3 has 15 amino acids. The V end lost 0 bases, the J end lost 5 bases, and 14 bases lay between the germline ends. The CDR3: CASSQESLPDHEQYF. The DNA for the CDR3 is TGCGCCAGCAGCCAAGAGTCTCTGCCCGACCACGAGCAGTACTTC.

The chain couples TRBV19 to TRBJ2-7; D is possibly TRBD2 (6 bases). The germline V and J ends were trimmed by 3 bases and 2 bases, with 8 bases remaining between them. CDR1 LNHDA and CDR2 SQIVND come from the germline V gene (reference sequence). The CDR3 contains 13 residues. Here the CDR3 DNA reads TGTGCCAGTAGTATTGGACTAACCTACGAGCAGTACTTC. It encodes CASSIGLTYEQYF.

The genes are TRBV29-1 and TRBJ1-1, with a possible D match to TRBD1 (6 bases). The germline gives CDR1 SQVTM, CDR2 ANQGSEA. This CDR3 has 13 residues. V lost 6 bases and J lost 7, with 18 bases in between. In DNA form, the CDR3 reads TGCAGCGTGACAGGCGGGAACTCGGATGAAGCTTTCTTT. Protein product: CSVTGGNSDEAFF. Filled out from reference TRBV29-1 and TRBJ1-1, the complete variable domain reads SAVISQKPSRDICQRGTSLTIQCQVDSQVTMMFWYRQQPGQSLTLIATANQGSEATYESGFVIDKFPISRPNLTFSTLTVSNMSPEDSSIYLCSVTGGNSDEAFFGQGTRLTVV.

This clone was seen more than once but under ten times. This rearrangement joins TRBV7-9 to TRBJ1-3; D gene uncertain. The CDR3 consists of 15 residues. Trimming removed 5 bases from V and 0 bases from J, with 11 bases in between. Germline loops: CDR1 SEHNR, CDR2 FQNEAQ (reference sequence). The CDR3: CASSPRSSSGNTIYF. The CDR3 region has the DNA TGTGCCAGCAGCCCAAGGTCAAGCTCTGGAAACACCATATATTTT.

This chain joins TRBV6-5 and TRBJ2-2; TRBD1 is a possible D gene (6 bases). Germline lookup yields CDR1 MNHEY and CDR2 SVGAGI. V lost 6 bases and J lost 5, with 16 bases in between. This CDR3 contains 15 residues. The CDR3 sequence is CASSPGHVETGELFF. The CDR3 DNA reads TGTGCCAGCAGCCCGGGACACGTAGAGACCGGGGAGCTGTTTTTT.

V and J are TRBV28 and TRBJ2-7; the D is unclear. V lost 4 bases, J lost 0 bases, and 7 bases lay in between. Germline loops: CDR1 MDHEN, CDR2 SYDVKM. The CDR3 runs 13 residues. CDR3 in DNA: TGTGCCAGCAGTTCGCCAGTCTCCTACGAGCAGTACTTC. Protein product: CASSSPVSYEQYF.

The V and J genes are TRBV6-2 or TRBV6-3 and TRBJ2-5; D remains unclear. The CDR3 has 12 residues. V was clipped by 6 bases and J by 0 bases, with 5 bases between them. Germline-derived CDR1 and CDR2 are MNHEY and SVGEGT. CDR3 sequence (DNA): TGTGCCAGCAGCCCCTACCAAGAGACCCAGTACTTC. Translating gives CASSPYQETQYF.

The chain has TRBV11-1 and TRBJ2-1, with a weak D call TRBD1 (5 bases). The CDR3 totals 15 residues. V lost 0 bases and J lost 4, with 10 bases in between. Germline CDR1 is SGHAT and CDR2 is FQDESV (reference sequence). The CDR3 bases are TGTGCCAGCAGCTTAGCCAGGACAAATTACAATGAGCAGTTCTTC. Protein product: CASSLARTNYNEQFF.

The rearrangement uses TRBV30 and TRBJ2-1, with D perhaps matching TRBD2 (6 bases). V was clipped by 5 bases and J by 7 bases, with 21 bases between them. Germline CDR1 and CDR2: GTSNPN and SVGIG (reference sequence). The CDR3 runs to 15 residues. The CDR3 region has the DNA TGTGCCTGGGAGGGAACGGGGGATGGGTTGAATGAGCAGTTCTTC. This encodes CAWEGTGDGLNEQFF.

The rearrangement links TRBV28 to TRBJ2-2; D is perhaps TRBD1 (7 bases). The germline V gene has CDR1 MDHEN and CDR2 SYDVKM. V lost 3 bases and J 5 bases, leaving 13 bases between the germline ends. The CDR3 is 15 amino acids. The CDR3 DNA is TGTGCCAGCAGTTTTGCAGGGGGGAGGACCGGGGAGCTGTTTTTT. This codes for CASSFAGGRTGELFF.

This clone was seen more than once but under ten times. V is TRBV18 and J is TRBJ2-7; 9 bases align to TRBD1. The germline V gene encodes CDR1 KGHSH and CDR2 LQKENI. CDR3 size: 14 residues. V trimming: 3 bases; J trimming: 4 bases; junction bases outside the gene matches: 4. CDR3 DNA: TGTGCCAGCTCACCGGAACAGGGGGCATACGAGCAGTACTTC. The encoded protein is CASSPEQGAYEQYF.

The CDR3 protein is CASSRKQGAFYNEQFF. CDR3 coding DNA: TGTGCCAGCAGCCGAAAGCAGGGGGCATTCTACAATGAGCAGTTCTTC. The chain uses TRBV5-6 and TRBJ2-1; the match to TRBD1 covers 8 bases. Trimming at V came to 4 bases and at J to 3 bases, leaving 9 bases not matched to a gene. The CDR3 extends over 16 amino acids. Per the germline V gene, CDR1 is SGHDT and CDR2 is YYEEEE.